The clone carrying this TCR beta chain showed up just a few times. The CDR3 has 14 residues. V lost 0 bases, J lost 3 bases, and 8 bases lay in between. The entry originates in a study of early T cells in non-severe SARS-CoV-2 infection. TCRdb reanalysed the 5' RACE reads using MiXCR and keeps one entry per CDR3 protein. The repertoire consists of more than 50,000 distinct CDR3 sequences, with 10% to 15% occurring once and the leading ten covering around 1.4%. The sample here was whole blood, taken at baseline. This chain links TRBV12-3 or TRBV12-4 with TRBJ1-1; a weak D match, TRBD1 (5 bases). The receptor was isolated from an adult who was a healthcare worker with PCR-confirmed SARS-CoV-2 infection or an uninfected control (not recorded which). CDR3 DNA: TGTGCCAGCAGTTTAGCGCAAGGGGACACTGAAGCTTTCTTT. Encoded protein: CASSLAQGDTEAFF.